The next 30 T cell receptor beta chains were all read from a single sample in a study of response to subunit inactivated influenza vaccine. TCRdb reprocessed the RT-PCR reads with MiXCR, giving one entry per CDR3 protein. The sample lists some 850,000 distinct CDR3 sequences, about 18% occurring once. Source: PBMCs from blood, taken 4 to 6 days after vaccination. These receptors were collected from a man in his fifties or sixties who received an inactivated influenza vaccine.

This chain links TRBV7-2 with TRBJ2-5, with a weak D call TRBD2 (5 bases). Germline V lookup: CDR1 SGHTA, CDR2 FQGNSA. The germline V and J ends were trimmed by 7 bases and 5 bases, with 20 bases remaining between them. This CDR3 region has 15 residues. CDR3 coding DNA: TGTGCCAGCACACTGTCGGGCGGGCCTTCGGAGACCCAGTACTTC. It codes for CASTLSGGPSETQYF.

This clonotype has at least ten counts. Mismatch with germline at one junction end may stem from a read error. The CDR3 bases are TGTGCCATCAGTGAGCTCACCCCCTCCACTAGCTCCGAGATCTTC. It codes for CAISELTPSTSSEIF. The V call is TRBV10-3, the J call TRBJ2-1, with D possibly TRBD2 on 6 matching bases. The germline CDR1 and CDR2 sequences are ENHRY and SYGVKD. The CDR3 runs 15 residues.

The genes are TRBV24-1 and TRBJ2-3, with D possibly matching TRBD1 (6 bases). CDR1 is KGHDR and CDR2 is SFDVKD in the germline V gene. The CDR3 covers 17 residues. The V gene lost 3 bases and the J gene lost 1 base, with 16 bases spanning the gap. The CDR3 is CATSDTPQGLGTDTQYF. The CDR3 region has the DNA TGTGCCACCAGTGATACCCCGCAGGGGTTGGGCACAGATACGCAGTATTTT.

This clonotype has just a few counts. The gene calls are TRBV4-2 and TRBJ1-1; tentatively, D is TRBD1 (5 bases). The germline V and J ends were trimmed by 0 bases and 5 bases, with 22 bases remaining between them. Per germline, CDR1 LGHNA and CDR2 YNFKEQ. The CDR3 runs to 18 residues. The CDR3 loop is CASSQELVLLGTRTEAFF. The CDR3 nucleotides read TGTGCCAGCAGCCAAGAATTGGTTCTGCTTGGGACCCGGACTGAAGCTTTCTTT.

The J gene is TRBJ2-1, the V gene TRBV5-1, with D unresolved. Trimming took off 3 bases at V and 9 bases at J, with 13 bases between the two ends. The CDR3 runs to 13 residues. In germline, CDR1 is SGHRS, CDR2 YFSETQ. This CDR3 reads CASSSALSGEQFF. As DNA, the CDR3 is TGCGCCAGCAGCTCTGCTCTCTCGGGTGAGCAGTTCTTC. The whole variable domain, remainder taken from reference TRBV5-1 and TRBJ2-1, is KAGVTQTPRYLIKTRGQQVTLSCSPISGHRSVSWYQQTPGQGLQFLFEYFSETQRNKGNFPGRFSGRQFSNSRSEMNVSTLELGDSALYLCASSSALSGEQFFGPGTRLTVL.

The chain uses TRBV6-5 and TRBJ2-7, with TRBD2 matching over 11 bases. With V trimmed by 0 bases and J by 4 bases, 5 bases remained unmatched. The CDR3 is 16 amino acids. The germline V gene encodes CDR1 MNHEY and CDR2 SVGAGI. Written as DNA, the CDR3 is TGTGCCAGCAGTTACTCGATAGCTAGCGGGAGGTACGAGCAGTACTTC. This encodes CASSYSIASGRYEQYF.

The DNA of the CDR3 is TGCAGTGCTAGACCGACTAGCGACTGGGACATTCAGTACTTC. Its protein product is CSARPTSDWDIQYF. The chain recombines TRBV20-1 with TRBJ2-4; 8 bases match TRBD2. Unmatched junction bases numbered 8, after V lost 2 bases and J lost 8 bases. This CDR3 is built from 14 residues. Looked up from germline, CDR1 is DFQATT and CDR2 is SNEGSKA (reference sequence).

This clonotype has a handful of counts. The V call is TRBV11-3, the J call TRBJ2-3, with D uncertain. Germline CDR1 and CDR2: SGHNT and YENEEA. Trimming removed 5 bases from V and 0 bases from J, with 9 bases in between. The CDR3 totals 14 residues. CDR3 loop: CASSPDKSTDTQYF. The CDR3, as DNA: TGTGCCAGCAGCCCCGACAAGAGCACAGATACGCAGTATTTT.

DNA of the CDR3: TGTGCCAGCAGTTTAGATTTCCAGGGGCAGTACTTC. Translated, it gives CASSLDFQGQYF. The rearrangement joins TRBV28 to TRBJ2-7; D might be TRBD1 (5 bases). The length of the CDR3 is 12 residues. Deletions cut 2 bases from V and 9 bases from J, with 11 bases between. Germline V CDR1 and CDR2: MDHEN, SYDVKM.

This clonotype was seen a handful of times. J is TRBJ1-4 and V is TRBV6-1; a weak D match, TRBD1 (5 bases). Germline V CDR1 and CDR2: MNHNS, SASEGT. The CDR3 runs to 14 residues. V shed 5 bases and J shed 4 bases, with 11 bases lying between them. The CDR3, as DNA: TGTGCCAGCAGTCCTACAGGATATAATGAAAAACTGTTTTTT. It translates to CASSPTGYNEKLFF.

The genes are TRBV7-9 and TRBJ2-5; D tentatively reads TRBD1 or TRBD2 (6 bases each). Germline V lookup: CDR1 SEHNR, CDR2 FQNEAQ (reference sequence). There are 14 residues in the CDR3. Trimming took off 5 bases at V and 5 bases at J, with 15 bases between the two ends. The CDR3 nucleotides are TGTGCCAGCAGCAGAGAAACAGGGAGGGAGACCCAGTACTTC. It codes for CASSRETGRETQYF. Variable domain in full (rest from reference TRBV7-9 and TRBJ2-5): DTGVSQNPRHKITKRGQNVTFRCDPISEHNRLYWYRQTLGQGPEFLTYFQNEAQLEKSRLLSDRFSAERPKGSFSTLEIQRTEQGDSAMYLCASSRETGRETQYFGPGTRLLVL.

This clonotype was seen a few times. The DNA for the CDR3 is TGTGCCATCAGTGCGGGACAGGGCCACAATGAGCAGTTCTTC. Protein product: CAISAGQGHNEQFF. V is TRBV10-3 and J is TRBJ2-1; TRBD1 agrees at 9 bases. The CDR3 consists of 14 residues. CDR1 is ENHRY, CDR2 SYGVKD, per germline. The junction had 3 bases not matched to a gene; V was cut back by 4 bases and J by 5 bases.

V gene TRBV27 combines with J gene TRBJ2-5; 7 bases map to TRBD1. The CDR3 covers 11 residues. Trimming removed 8 bases from V and 7 bases from J; junction bases left unmatched: 4. Germline CDR1 MNHEY, CDR2 SMNVEV (reference sequence). Here the CDR3 DNA reads TGTGCCAGCCGGACAGGTGTGACCCAGTACTTC. Residues: CASRTGVTQYF.

The V and J genes are TRBV20-1 and TRBJ1-1; no firm D call. Deletions cut 3 bases from V and 4 bases from J, with 9 bases between. This CDR3 region has 12 residues. Germline CDR1 and CDR2: DFQATT and SNEGSKA (reference sequence). As DNA, the CDR3 is TGCAGTGCTAGTTCAGAGCCCACTGAAGCTTTCTTT. Translation: CSASSEPTEAFF.

The chain combines TRBV5-1 with TRBJ2-2; tentative D call: TRBD1 (5 bases). V was clipped by 5 bases and J by 1 base, with 9 bases between them. Germline-derived CDR1 and CDR2 are SGHRS and YFSETQ. The CDR3 covers 14 residues. This chain's CDR3 is CASRPDRNTGELFF. For the CDR3, the DNA is TGCGCCAGCAGGCCCGACAGGAACACCGGGGAGCTGTTTTTT.

The chain uses TRBV20-1 and TRBJ1-1; 7 positions agree with TRBD1. CDR3 length: 15 amino acids. Trimming cost V 1 base and J 3 bases; bases outside gene matches: 8. Germline V gives CDR1 DFQATT, CDR2 SNEGSKA (reference sequence). In DNA form, the CDR3 reads TGCAGTGCTAGAGGAGGGGGCGCGTTGGACACTGAAGCTTTCTTT. Translation: CSARGGGALDTEAFF.

The chain employs TRBV6-5 and TRBJ1-2; 7 bases map to TRBD1. CDR1 and CDR2 from the germline V gene are MNHEY and SVGAGI. Trimming cost V 4 bases and J 4 bases; bases outside gene matches: 3. The CDR3 is 13 residues long. The CDR3 DNA is TGTGCCAGCAGTTCGGACAGGATCTATGGCTACACCTTC. Residues: CASSSDRIYGYTF.

This clonotype was seen more than once but under ten times. The chain couples TRBV27 to TRBJ2-6; D not resolved. Trimming removed 3 bases from V and 0 bases from J, with 9 bases in between. The germline V gene encodes CDR1 MNHEY and CDR2 SMNVEV (reference sequence). The CDR3 extends over 16 amino acids. DNA for the CDR3: TGTGCCAGCAGTTTGAGACATTACTCTGGGGCCAACGTCCTGACTTTC. Protein: CASSLRHYSGANVLTF.

The J gene is TRBJ2-3, the V gene TRBV6-2 or TRBV6-3, with 15 bases lining up with TRBD2. The CDR3 covers 16 residues. Germline-derived CDR1 and CDR2 are MNHEY and SVGEGT. V lost 6 bases to trimming and J lost 5 bases; unmatched junction nucleotides: 6. The CDR3 nucleotides are TGTGCCAGCAGCACCGGACTAGCGGGGGGGAAAGATACGCAGTATTTT. Protein: CASSTGLAGGKDTQYF.

This clonotype was counted a few times. The rearrangement joins TRBV4-2 to TRBJ2-7; TRBD1 matches 7 bases. After removal of 2 bases from V and 2 bases from J, the junction contained 3 bases not matched to a gene. Germline lookup yields CDR1 LGHNA and CDR2 YNFKEQ. This CDR3 spans 14 amino acids. CDR3 bases: TGTGCCAGCAGCCAAAAAGGGACAGCCTACGAGCAGTACTTC. This gives the protein CASSQKGTAYEQYF.

The chain couples TRBV6-1 to TRBJ1-1; D gene ambiguous. The CDR3 covers 15 residues. Germline CDR1 MNHNS, CDR2 SASEGT. With 6 bases removed from V and 4 bases from J, the gap between germline ends came to 18 bases. CDR3 DNA sequence: TGTGCCAGCAGCTCAGGCCTACCTGGCGGCACTGAAGCTTTCTTT. As protein: CASSSGLPGGTEAFF.

A few counts support this clonotype. The genes are TRBV6-5 and TRBJ1-2, with D hard to call. The CDR3 is made up of 12 amino acids. V lost 0 bases, J lost 10 bases, and 9 bases lay in between. The germline V gene has CDR1 MNHEY and CDR2 SVGAGI. Here the CDR3 reads CASSYSGSFYTF. The CDR3 nucleotides are TGTGCCAGCAGTTACTCGGGCTCCTTCTACACCTTC.

At least ten counts were recorded for this clonotype. The rearrangement joins TRBV7-2 to TRBJ2-7; 14 bases fit TRBD2. Looked up from germline, CDR1 is SGHTA and CDR2 is FQGNSA. V gave up 4 bases and J gave up 6 bases; unmatched junction bases: 2. The CDR3 is made up of 14 amino acids. Written as DNA, the CDR3 is TGTGCCAGCAGCTCGGGACTAGCGGGGGTCGAGCAGTACTTC. Protein sequence: CASSSGLAGVEQYF. Variable domain in full (rest from reference TRBV7-2 and TRBJ2-7): GAGVSQSPSNKVTEKGKDVELRCDPISGHTALYWYRQSLGQGLEFLIYFQGNSAPDKSGLPSDRFSAERTGGSVSTLTIQRTQQEDSAVYLCASSSGLAGVEQYFGPGTRLTVT.

This clonotype was counted a few times. The CDR3 DNA sequence: TGTGCCAGCAGCTCCTCAGGGATTCGGGTCAATCAGCCCCAGCATTTT. The encoded protein is CASSSSGIRVNQPQHF. The genes are TRBV7-6 and TRBJ1-5; D is possibly TRBD1 (5 bases). The CDR3 contains 16 residues. Looked up from germline, CDR1 is SGHVS and CDR2 is FNYEAQ. The germline V and J ends were trimmed by 4 bases and 3 bases, with 16 bases remaining between them.

This clonotype was observed a few times. The V gene is TRBV6-2 or TRBV6-3, the J gene TRBJ2-5; possible D gene TRBD1, 5 bases. The V end lost 2 bases, the J end lost 7 bases, and 20 bases lay between the germline ends. Per germline, CDR1 MNHEY and CDR2 SVGEGT. CDR3 length: 16 amino acids. Written as DNA, the CDR3 is TGTGCCAGCAGTTACCTCAGGGATACCCAAGAGAGGACCCAGTACTTC. Amino acid sequence: CASSYLRDTQERTQYF.

This chain connects TRBV10-1 to TRBJ2-2, with 8 nucleotides matching TRBD2. Germline V gene lookup returns CDR1 WNHNN and CDR2 SYGVQD (reference sequence). The junction had 8 bases not matched to a gene; V was cut back by 5 bases and J by 6 bases. The CDR3 loop spans 15 amino acids. The CDR3 sequence is CASSPGTRWAGELFF. The CDR3 DNA is TGCGCCAGCAGTCCCGGGACTAGGTGGGCCGGGGAGCTGTTTTTT.

V usage is TRBV15 and J usage is TRBJ2-1, with D possibly matching TRBD2 (5 bases). The CDR3 loop spans 11 amino acids. V lost 7 bases, J lost 10 bases, and 11 bases lay in between. The germline V gene has CDR1 LNHNV and CDR2 YYDKDF (reference sequence). The CDR3 region has the DNA TGTGCCACCAAAGAGGGCGACGAGCAGTTCTTC. Residues: CATKEGDEQFF.

The V and J genes are TRBV5-1 and TRBJ2-3; 9 nucleotides align to TRBD1. The CDR3 has 16 residues. V shed 0 bases and J 4 bases; nucleotides not matched to a gene: 6. Germline-derived CDR1 and CDR2 are SGHRS and YFSETQ. The CDR3 coding sequence is TGCGCCAGCAGCTTGGATGGACAGGGGATTGCAGATACGCAGTATTTT. As protein: CASSLDGQGIADTQYF.

This clonotype came up once. This rearrangement joins TRBV6-1 to TRBJ1-3; TRBD1 might be the D (5 bases). The length of the CDR3 is 14 residues. Germline V gene lookup returns CDR1 MNHNS and CDR2 SASEGT. V shed 6 bases and J shed 0 bases, with 9 bases lying between them. Here the CDR3 reads CASRAGNSGNTIYF. The CDR3 DNA follows: TGTGCCAGCAGGGCAGGGAACTCTGGAAACACCATATATTTT.

This clonotype was observed a few times. The chain carries TRBV5-6 and TRBJ2-1; D is perhaps TRBD1 or TRBD2 (5 bases each). CDR1 is SGHDT, CDR2 YYEEEE, per germline. The CDR3 runs 13 residues. V lost 3 bases to trimming and J lost 8 bases, with 12 bases between them. The CDR3 nucleotides read TGTGCCAGCAGCTGGGGACCGGACGATGAGCAGTTCTTC. Protein: CASSWGPDDEQFF.